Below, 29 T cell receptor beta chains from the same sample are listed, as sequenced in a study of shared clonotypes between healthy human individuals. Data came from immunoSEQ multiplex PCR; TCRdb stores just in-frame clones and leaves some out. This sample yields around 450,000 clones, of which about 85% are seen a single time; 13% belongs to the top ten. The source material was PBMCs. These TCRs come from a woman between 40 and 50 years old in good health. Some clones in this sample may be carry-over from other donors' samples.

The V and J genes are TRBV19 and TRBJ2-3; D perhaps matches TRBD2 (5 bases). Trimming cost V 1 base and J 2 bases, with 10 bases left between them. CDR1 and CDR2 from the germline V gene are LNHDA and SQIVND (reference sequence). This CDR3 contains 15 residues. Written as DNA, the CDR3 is TGTGCCAGTAGTATAGGAGGGCCACCCACAGATACGCAGTATTTT. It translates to CASSIGGPPTDTQYF.

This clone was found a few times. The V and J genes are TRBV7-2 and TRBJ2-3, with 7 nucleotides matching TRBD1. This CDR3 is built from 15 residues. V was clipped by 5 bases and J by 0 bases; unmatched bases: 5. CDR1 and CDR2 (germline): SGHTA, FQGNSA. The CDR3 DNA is TGTGCCAGCAGCCCTAACAGGGGTAGCACAGATACGCAGTATTTT. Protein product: CASSPNRGSTDTQYF.

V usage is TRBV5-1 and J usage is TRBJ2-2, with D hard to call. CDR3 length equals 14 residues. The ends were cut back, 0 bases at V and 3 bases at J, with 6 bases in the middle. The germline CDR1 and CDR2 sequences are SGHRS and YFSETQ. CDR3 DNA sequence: TGCGCCAGCAGCTTGGCCGCAGACACCGGGGAGCTGTTTTTT. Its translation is CASSLAADTGELFF. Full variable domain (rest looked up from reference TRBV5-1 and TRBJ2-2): KAGVTQTPRYLIKTRGQQVTLSCSPISGHRSVSWYQQTPGQGLQFLFEYFSETQRNKGNFPGRFSGRQFSNSRSEMNVSTLELGDSALYLCASSLAADTGELFFGEGSRLTVL.

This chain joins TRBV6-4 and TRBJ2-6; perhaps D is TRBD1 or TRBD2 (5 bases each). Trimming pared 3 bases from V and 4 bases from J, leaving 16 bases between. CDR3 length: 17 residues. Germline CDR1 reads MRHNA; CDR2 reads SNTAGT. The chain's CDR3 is CASSEGTGSSGANVLTF. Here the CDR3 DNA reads TGTGCCAGCAGTGAGGGGACGGGTTCCTCCGGGGCCAACGTCCTGACTTTC.

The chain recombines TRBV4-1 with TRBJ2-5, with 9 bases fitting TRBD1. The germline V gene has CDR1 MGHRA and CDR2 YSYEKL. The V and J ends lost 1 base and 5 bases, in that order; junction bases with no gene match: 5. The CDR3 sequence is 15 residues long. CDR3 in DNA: TGCGCCAGCAGCCAAGTACAGGGGGCGCGGGAGACCCAGTACTTC. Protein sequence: CASSQVQGARETQYF.

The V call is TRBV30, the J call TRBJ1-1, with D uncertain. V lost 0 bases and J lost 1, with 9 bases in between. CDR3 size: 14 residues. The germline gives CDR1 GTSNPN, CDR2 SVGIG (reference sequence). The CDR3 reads CAWSVGTANTEAFF. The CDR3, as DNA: TGTGCCTGGAGTGTCGGCACTGCGAACACTGAAGCTTTCTTT.

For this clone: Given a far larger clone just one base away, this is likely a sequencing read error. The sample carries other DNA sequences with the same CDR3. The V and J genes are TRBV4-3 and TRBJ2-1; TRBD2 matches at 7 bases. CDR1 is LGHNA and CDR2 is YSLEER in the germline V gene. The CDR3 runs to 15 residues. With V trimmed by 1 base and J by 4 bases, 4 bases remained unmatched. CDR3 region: CASSQASGGYNEQFF. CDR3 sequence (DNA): TGCGCCAGCAGCCAAGCTAGCGGAGGTTACAATGAGCAGTTCTTC.

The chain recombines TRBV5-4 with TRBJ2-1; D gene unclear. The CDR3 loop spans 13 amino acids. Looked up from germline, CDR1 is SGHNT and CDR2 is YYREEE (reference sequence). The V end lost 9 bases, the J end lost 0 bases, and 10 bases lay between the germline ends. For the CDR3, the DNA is TGTGCCATCCGTACGGGCTCCTACAATGAGCAGTTCTTC. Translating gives CAIRTGSYNEQFF.

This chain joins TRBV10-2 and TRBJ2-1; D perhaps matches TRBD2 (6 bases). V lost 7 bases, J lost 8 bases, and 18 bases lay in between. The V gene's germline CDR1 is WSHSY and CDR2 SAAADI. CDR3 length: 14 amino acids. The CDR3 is CASKDSWGVDEQFF. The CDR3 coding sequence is TGCGCCAGCAAGGACTCCTGGGGGGTCGATGAGCAGTTCTTC.

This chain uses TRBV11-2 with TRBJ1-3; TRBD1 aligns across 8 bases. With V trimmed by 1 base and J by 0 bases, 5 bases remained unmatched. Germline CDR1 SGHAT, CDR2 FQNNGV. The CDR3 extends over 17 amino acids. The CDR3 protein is CASSLVGDRFSGNTIYF. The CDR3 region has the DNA TGTGCCAGCAGCTTAGTAGGGGACAGGTTCTCTGGAAACACCATATATTTT.

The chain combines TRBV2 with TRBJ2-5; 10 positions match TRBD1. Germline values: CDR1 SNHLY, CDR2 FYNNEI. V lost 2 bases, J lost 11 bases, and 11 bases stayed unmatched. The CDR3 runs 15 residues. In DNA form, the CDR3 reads TGTGCCAGCAGTGAATGGGGACAGGGGTCGAGGGAGCAGTACTTC. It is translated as CASSEWGQGSREQYF. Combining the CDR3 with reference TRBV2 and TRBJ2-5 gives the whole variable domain EPEVTQTPSHQVTQMGQEVILRCVPISNHLYFYWYRQILGQKVEFLVSFYNNEISEKSEIFDDQFSVERPDGSNFTLKIRSTKLEDSAMYFCASSEWGQGSREQYFGPGTRLLVL.

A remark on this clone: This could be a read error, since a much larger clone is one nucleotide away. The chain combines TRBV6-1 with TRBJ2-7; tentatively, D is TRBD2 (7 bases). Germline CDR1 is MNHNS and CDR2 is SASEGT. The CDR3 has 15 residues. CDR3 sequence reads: CASSTPGDYSHEQYF. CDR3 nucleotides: TGTGCCAGCAGCACCCCAGGGGACTACTCCCACGAGCAGTACTTC.

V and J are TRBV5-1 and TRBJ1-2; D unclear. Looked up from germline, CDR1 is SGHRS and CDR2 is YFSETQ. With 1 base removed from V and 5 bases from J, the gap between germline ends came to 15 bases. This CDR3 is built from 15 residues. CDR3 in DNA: TGCGCCAGCAGCTTGCGAATTGGGGAGACGTATGGCTACACCTTC. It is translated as CASSLRIGETYGYTF.

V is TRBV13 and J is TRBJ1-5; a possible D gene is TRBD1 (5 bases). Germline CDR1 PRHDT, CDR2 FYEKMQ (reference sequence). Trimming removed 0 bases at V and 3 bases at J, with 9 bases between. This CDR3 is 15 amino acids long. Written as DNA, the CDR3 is TGTGCCAGCAGCTTAGGCACAGGTATCAATCAGCCCCAGCATTTT. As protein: CASSLGTGINQPQHF.

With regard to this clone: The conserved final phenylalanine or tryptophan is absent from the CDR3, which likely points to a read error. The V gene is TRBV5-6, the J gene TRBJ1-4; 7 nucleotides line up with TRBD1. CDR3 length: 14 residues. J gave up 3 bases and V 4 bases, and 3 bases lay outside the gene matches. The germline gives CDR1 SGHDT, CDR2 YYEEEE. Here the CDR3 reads CASSPGTANEKLFI. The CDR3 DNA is TGTGCCAGCAGCCCCGGGACAGCTAATGAAAAACTGTTTATT.

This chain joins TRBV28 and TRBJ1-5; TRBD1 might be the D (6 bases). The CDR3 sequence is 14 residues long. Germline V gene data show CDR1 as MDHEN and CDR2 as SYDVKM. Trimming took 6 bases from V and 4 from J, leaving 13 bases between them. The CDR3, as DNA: TGTGCCAGCAGACCCCCAGGGGAAAATCAGCCCCAGCATTTT. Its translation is CASRPPGENQPQHF.

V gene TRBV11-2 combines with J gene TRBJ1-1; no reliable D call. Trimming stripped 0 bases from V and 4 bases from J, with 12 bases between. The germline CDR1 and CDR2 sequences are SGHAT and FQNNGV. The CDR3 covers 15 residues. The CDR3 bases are TGTGCCAGCAGCTTAGATCCCATGGGGAGCACTGAAGCTTTCTTT. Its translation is CASSLDPMGSTEAFF.

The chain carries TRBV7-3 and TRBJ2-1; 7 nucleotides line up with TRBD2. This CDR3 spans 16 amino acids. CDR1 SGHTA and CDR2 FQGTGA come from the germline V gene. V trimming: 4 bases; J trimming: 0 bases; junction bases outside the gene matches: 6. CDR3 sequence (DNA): TGTGCCAGCAGCTCCCATGGCGGGGGCTCCTACAATGAGCAGTTCTTC. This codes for CASSSHGGGSYNEQFF.

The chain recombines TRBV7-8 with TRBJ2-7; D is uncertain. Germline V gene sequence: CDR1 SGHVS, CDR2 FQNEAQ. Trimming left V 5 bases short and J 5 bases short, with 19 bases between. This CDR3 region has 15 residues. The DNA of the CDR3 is TGTGCCAGCAGCCCGCCAGTAGATGAAGGCCACGAGCAGTACTTC. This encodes CASSPPVDEGHEQYF.

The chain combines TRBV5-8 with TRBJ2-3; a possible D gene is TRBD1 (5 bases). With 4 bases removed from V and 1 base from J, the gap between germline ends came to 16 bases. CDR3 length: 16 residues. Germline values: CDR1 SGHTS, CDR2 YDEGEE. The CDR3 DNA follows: TGTGCCAGCAGCCCGGCCAGGGAAGGAGGCACAGATACGCAGTATTTT. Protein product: CASSPAREGGTDTQYF.

The CDR3 DNA reads as TGTGCCAGCACCGCCGGGACAGGGGAGGCCAAAAACATTCAGTACTTC. This sequence encodes CASTAGTGEAKNIQYF. The gene calls are TRBV28 and TRBJ2-4, with 10 bases that match TRBD1. The CDR3 runs 16 residues. V lost 7 bases to trimming and J lost 1 base; unmatched junction nucleotides: 7. Germline V gene sequence: CDR1 MDHEN, CDR2 SYDVKM.

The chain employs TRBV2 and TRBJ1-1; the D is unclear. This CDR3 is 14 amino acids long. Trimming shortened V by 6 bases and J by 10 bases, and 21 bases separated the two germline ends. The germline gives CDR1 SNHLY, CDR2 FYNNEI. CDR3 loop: CASRVTEAGWGAFF. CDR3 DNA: TGTGCCAGCAGGGTAACAGAGGCTGGCTGGGGAGCTTTCTTT.

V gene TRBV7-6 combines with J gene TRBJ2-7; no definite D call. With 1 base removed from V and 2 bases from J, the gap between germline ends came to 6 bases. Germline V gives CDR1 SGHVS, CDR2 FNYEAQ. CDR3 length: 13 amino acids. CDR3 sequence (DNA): TGTGCCAGCAGCTTAGGTGGCCCCTACGAGCAGTACTTC. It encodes CASSLGGPYEQYF.

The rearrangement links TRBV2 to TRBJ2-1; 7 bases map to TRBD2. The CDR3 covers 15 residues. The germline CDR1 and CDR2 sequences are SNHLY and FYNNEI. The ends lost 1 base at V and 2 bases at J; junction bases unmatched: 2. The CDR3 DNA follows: TGTGCCAGCAGTGAAGTCCTAGCGGCCTACAATGAGCAGTTCTTC. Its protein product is CASSEVLAAYNEQFF.

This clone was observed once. CDR3 sequence reads: CASSFDRINTGELFF. The CDR3 DNA reads as TGTGCCAGCAGCTTCGACAGAATCAACACCGGGGAGCTGTTTTTT. The chain is built from TRBV5-4 and TRBJ2-2; tentative D call: TRBD1 (5 bases). CDR1 is SGHNT, CDR2 YYREEE, per germline (reference sequence). The CDR3 contains 15 residues. V was clipped by 2 bases and J by 2 bases, with 10 bases between them. Complete variable domain (other parts from reference TRBV5-4 and TRBJ2-2): ETGVTQSPTHLIKTRGQQVTLRCSSQSGHNTVSWYQQALGQGPQFIFQYYREEENGRGNFPPRFSGLQFPNYSSELNVNALELDDSALYLCASSFDRINTGELFFGEGSRLTVL.

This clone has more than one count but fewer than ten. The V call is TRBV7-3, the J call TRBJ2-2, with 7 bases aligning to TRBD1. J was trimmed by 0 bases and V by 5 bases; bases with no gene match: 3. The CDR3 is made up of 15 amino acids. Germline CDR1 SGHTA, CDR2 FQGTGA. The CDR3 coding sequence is TGTGCCAGCAGCCGGGACAGTTCGAACACCGGGGAGCTGTTTTTT. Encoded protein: CASSRDSSNTGELFF.

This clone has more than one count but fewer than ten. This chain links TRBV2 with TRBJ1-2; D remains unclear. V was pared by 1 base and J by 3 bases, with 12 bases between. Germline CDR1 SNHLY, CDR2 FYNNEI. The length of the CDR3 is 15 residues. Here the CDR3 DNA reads TGTGCCAGCAGTGAAGGGGTACGCGGGGACTATGGCTACACCTTC. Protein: CASSEGVRGDYGYTF.

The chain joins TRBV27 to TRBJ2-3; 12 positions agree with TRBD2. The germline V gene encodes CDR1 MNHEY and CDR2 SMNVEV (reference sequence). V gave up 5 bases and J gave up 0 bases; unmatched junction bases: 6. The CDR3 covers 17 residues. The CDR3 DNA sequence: TGTGCCAGCAGTCCCCCCGGGACTAGCGGGAGCACAGATACGCAGTATTTT. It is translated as CASSPPGTSGSTDTQYF.

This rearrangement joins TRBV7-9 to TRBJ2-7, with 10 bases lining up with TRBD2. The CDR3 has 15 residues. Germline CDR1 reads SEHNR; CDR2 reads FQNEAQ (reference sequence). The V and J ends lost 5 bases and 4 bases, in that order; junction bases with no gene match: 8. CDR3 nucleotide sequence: TGTGCCAGCAGCCAGCCGACTAGCGGGCGGTACGAGCAGTACTTC. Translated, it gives CASSQPTSGRYEQYF.